These T cell receptor beta chains were read from a single sample in a study of cytomegalovirus exposure and HLA in healthy donors. Assay: immunoSEQ multiplex PCR; the TCRdb copy retains only in-frame clones and omits some. The table records 50,000 to 55,000 clones, around 72% of them present only once. Source material: PBMCs. These receptors all stem from a woman in her forties or fifties in good health and CMV-seropositive. Each CDR3 is given with its conserved first and last residue. A D gene is named only where the DNA matches it firmly. The size entry is marked missing in some rows and otherwise reads once, few, many or a size class.

V	J	size	D	CDR3	DNA
TRBV27	TRBJ2-1	.	.	CASSSDGARIF	TGTGCCAGCAGTTCGGATGGGGCGAGGATCTTC
TRBV19	TRBJ1-5	.	.	CASSIDSNSNQPQHF	TGTGCCAGTAGTATAGATTCCAACAGTAATCAGCCCCAGCATTTT
TRBV30	TRBJ2-3	once	TRBD2	CAWSEGGLAGSTDTQYF	TGTGCCTGGAGTGAAGGGGGACTAGCGGGTAGCACAGATACGCAGTATTTT
TRBV5-4	TRBJ2-7	.	.	CASSSGVLYEQYF	TGTGCCAGCAGCTCCGGAGTGCTCTACGAGCAGTACTTC
TRBV28	TRBJ1-1	.	.	CASSGGAGAFF	TGTGCCAGCAGCGGGGGGGCTGGGGCTTTCTTT
TRBV27	TRBJ2-7	few	TRBD1	CASGQGARYEQYF	TGTGCCAGCGGACAGGGGGCGCGCTACGAGCAGTACTTC
TRBV5-4	TRBJ1-1	.	TRBD1	CASSAGQMNTEAFF	TGTGCCAGCAGCGCGGGACAGATGAACACTGAAGCTTTCTTT
TRBV7-2	TRBJ1-1	.	.	CASSLGFGRATEAFF	TGTGCCAGCAGCTTGGGCTTTGGGCGGGCAACTGAAGCTTTCTTT
TRBV27	TRBJ1-5	.	TRBD1	CASRRTGGNQPQHF	TGTGCCAGCCGACGGACAGGAGGCAATCAGCCCCAGCATTTT
TRBV7-9	TRBJ1-1	.	.	CASSLTDPGDTEAFF	TGTGCCAGCAGCTTAACCGACCCCGGGGACACTGAAGCTTTCTTT
TRBV6-5	TRBJ2-1	few	TRBD2	CASSSSGGDYNEQFF	TGTGCCAGCAGTTCCAGCGGGGGCGACTACAATGAGCAGTTCTTC
TRBV7-9	TRBJ2-7	.	TRBD1	CSSSLDRAEQYF	TGTTCCAGCAGCTTAGACAGGGCCGAGCAGTACTTC
TRBV7-3	TRBJ2-2	once	.	CASSPRNTGELFF	TGTGCCAGCAGCCCCCGGAACACCGGGGAGCTGTTTTTT
TRBV11-2	TRBJ1-1	.	.	CASSLSQVATEAFF	TGTGCCAGCAGCTTATCGCAGGTTGCCACTGAAGCTTTCTTT
TRBV6-1	TRBJ1-5	.	TRBD1	CASSEPRGEFSNQPQHF	TGTGCCAGCAGTGAACCCAGGGGGGAATTTAGCAATCAGCCCCAGCATTTT
TRBV7-8	TRBJ1-6	.	.	CASTLGRGRDNSPLHF	TGTGCCAGCACCCTAGGTAGGGGCCGAGATAATTCACCCCTCCACTTT
TRBV7-2	TRBJ2-3	.	TRBD2	CASSPRTSAGYTQYF	TGTGCCAGCAGCCCCCGGACTAGCGCGGGCTATACGCAGTATTTT
TRBV28	TRBJ1-1	.	TRBD1	CASSGPGTGGTEAFF	TGTGCCAGCAGTGGGCCCGGGACAGGGGGAACTGAAGCTTTCTTT
TRBV7-9	TRBJ2-1	.	TRBD2	CASSFVPGLVNNEQFF	TGTGCCAGCAGCTTCGTCCCGGGACTAGTAAACAATGAGCAGTTCTTC
TRBV7-8	TRBJ2-1	.	.	CASSLGVWASEGEQFF	TGTGCCAGCAGCTTAGGGGTATGGGCTAGCGAAGGTGAGCAGTTCTTC
TRBV28	TRBJ1-4	.	TRBD1	CASSQAGGRINEKLFF	TGTGCCAGCAGTCAGGCAGGGGGCCGGATTAATGAAAAACTGTTTTTT
TRBV11-2	TRBJ2-2	.	TRBD2	CASRPWGGTLTGELFF	TGTGCCAGCAGACCATGGGGGGGGACCCTCACCGGGGAGCTGTTTTTT
TRBV6-6	TRBJ1-4	once	.	CASSSGTGREKLFF	TGTGCCAGCAGCTCAGGTACAGGACGGGAAAAACTGTTTTTT
TRBV7-2	TRBJ1-5	.	.	CASSLAAGGGRQPQHF	TGTGCCAGCAGCTTAGCTGCAGGAGGTGGGCGGCAGCCCCAGCATTTT
TRBV29-1	TRBJ2-1	.	TRBD2	CSTGEGLAVNEQFF	TGCAGCACCGGGGAGGGACTAGCGGTGAATGAGCAGTTCTTC
TRBV16	TRBJ2-7	.	.	CASSPSGKVVEQYF	TGTGCCAGCAGCCCGAGCGGAAAGGTGGTCGAGCAGTACTTC
TRBV7-2	TRBJ2-1	.	TRBD2	CASSSLAGVWNEQFF	TGTGCCAGCAGCTCTCTAGCGGGAGTGTGGAATGAGCAGTTCTTC
TRBV5-1	TRBJ2-1	few	TRBD2	CASISSASTAGGNEQFF	TGCGCCAGCATTTCTTCAGCATCCACAGCGGGGGGGAATGAGCAGTTCTTC
TRBV19	TRBJ2-1	.	TRBD2	CASKAGTSSYNEQFF	TGTGCCAGCAAGGCTGGGACTAGCTCCTACAATGAGCAGTTCTTC
TRBV4-2	TRBJ1-2	few	.	CASSQGTAPNYGYTF	TGTGCCAGCAGCCAAGGGACAGCCCCTAACTATGGCTACACCTTC
TRBV9	TRBJ1-1	.	TRBD1	CASSGGTGVEAFF	TGTGCCAGCAGCGGCGGTACAGGGGTGGAGGCTTTCTTT
TRBV18	TRBJ1-1	.	TRBD1	CASSPRGTGSSPKSDTEAFF	TGTGCCAGCTCACCAAGGGGGACAGGGTCCTCTCCAAAGTCGGACACTGAAGCTTTCTTT
TRBV4-1	TRBJ1-5	.	.	CASSQEDLGYSNQPQHF	TGCGCCAGCAGCCAAGAGGACTTGGGATATAGCAATCAGCCCCAGCATTTT
TRBV27	TRBJ2-2	.	.	CASSFVPPGSYTGELFF	TGTGCCAGCAGTTTCGTCCCCCCAGGGTCCTACACCGGGGAGCTGTTTTTT
TRBV19	TRBJ2-3	few	.	CASRGQVDTQYF	TGTGCCAGTCGGGGACAAGTAGATACGCAGTATTTT
TRBV7-2	TRBJ2-1	.	.	CASTPRGGRYNEQFF	TGTGCCAGCACCCCTAGGGGGGGGCGCTACAATGAGCAGTTCTTC
TRBV7-3	TRBJ2-5	.	TRBD2	CASSPTSGGASETQYF	TGTGCCAGCAGCCCGACTAGCGGGGGGGCATCGGAGACCCAGTACTTC
TRBV9	TRBJ1-2	.	.	CASSRGGSSSYGYTF	TGTGCCAGCAGTAGGGGGGGGAGCAGCTCCTACGGCTACACCTTC
TRBV29-1	TRBJ1-6	few	.	CSVRTRHSPLHF	TGCAGCGTAAGGACTCGGCATTCACCCCTCCACTTT
TRBV4-3	TRBJ2-3	.	TRBD1	CASSQVTGVYADTQYF	TGCGCCAGCAGCCAAGTGACAGGGGTATATGCAGATACGCAGTATTTT
TRBV28	TRBJ2-1	once	.	CASHSPLSYNEQFF	TGTGCCAGCCATAGTCCTCTCTCCTACAATGAGCAGTTCTTC
TRBV19	TRBJ2-7	.	.	CATGREMDEQYF	TGTGCCACCGGTCGGGAGATGGACGAGCAGTACTTC
TRBV7-3	TRBJ1-1	.	.	CASSPSGQTEAFF	TGTGCCAGCAGCCCGAGTGGGCAGACTGAAGCTTTCTTT
TRBV6-1	TRBJ1-4	once	.	CASSEFRGTNEKLFF	TGTGCCAGCAGTGAATTTAGGGGAACTAATGAAAAACTGTTTTTT
TRBV28	TRBJ1-2	.	TRBD1	CASLPWGTGVGYTF	TGTGCCAGCCTACCCTGGGGGACAGGGGTTGGCTACACCTTC
TRBV5-1	TRBJ1-5	.	.	CASSLGDSVGDQPQHF	TGCGCCAGCAGCTTGGGGGACTCAGTAGGGGATCAGCCCCAGCATTTT
TRBV5-1	TRBJ2-1	.	TRBD1	CASSSGQGDNEQFF	TGCGCCAGCAGCTCCGGACAGGGGGACAATGAGCAGTTCTTC
TRBV5-6	TRBJ2-7	once	TRBD1	CASSLGTGTYEQYF	TGTGCCAGCAGCTTGGGGACAGGGACCTACGAGCAGTACTTC
TRBV14	TRBJ2-1	few	TRBD1	CASSPGGSYNEQFF	TGTGCCAGCAGCCCAGGGGGATCCTACAATGAGCAGTTCTTC
TRBV7-3	TRBJ2-3	.	TRBD2	CASSGGRGTADTQYF	TGTGCCAGCAGCGGAGGGCGGGGGACTGCAGATACGCAGTATTTT
TRBV4-3	TRBJ1-2	many	TRBD1	CASSQYRTGGTGYTF	TGCGCCAGCAGCCAATACCGGACAGGGGGCACCGGCTACACCTTC
TRBV4-2	TRBJ2-7	.	TRBD2	CASSQGSGGSYEQYF	TGTGCCAGCAGCCAAGGAAGCGGGGGGTCCTACGAGCAGTACTTC
TRBV11-2	TRBJ1-1	.	.	CASSPKPHVSTEAFF	TGTGCCAGCAGCCCAAAACCCCATGTGAGCACTGAAGCTTTCTTT
TRBV30	TRBJ1-2	.	.	CAWSVRGDGYTF	TGTGCCTGGAGTGTGAGAGGCGATGGCTACACCTTC
TRBV30	TRBJ2-1	.	TRBD2	CAWRKREVNNEQFF	TGTGCCTGGAGAAAGCGGGAGGTAAACAATGAGCAGTTCTTC
TRBV5-1	TRBJ2-7	.	TRBD1	CASRSSGTGAPYEQYF	TGCGCCAGCAGATCCTCCGGGACAGGGGCCCCCTACGAGCAGTACTTC